The rows below give T cell receptor beta chains drawn from one sample of a study of T cells in localized non-small cell lung cancer. Profiled with immunoSEQ multiplex PCR; TCRdb holds only in-frame clones, not every one. The top ten clones hold about 10% of a sample with about 35,000 clones, under 95% of them seen once. The sequencing used peripheral blood mononuclear cells, collected before any cancer treatment. The receptors were gathered from a female donor older than 55 with stage II lung adenocarcinoma. CDR3s include the opening cysteine and the closing phenylalanine or tryptophan. The D gene is left open where the match is weak. Clone size appears in some rows only: once, few, many, or a class for an expanded clone.

clone size	J gene	V gene	D gene	CDR3 DNA	CDR3 protein
.	TRBJ1-4	TRBV5-1	TRBD1	TGCGCCAGCAGCTTGGCCGCGTTGCCAGGGGGCGATGGAGATAATGAAAAACTGTTTTTT	CASSLAALPGGDGDNEKLFF
.	TRBJ2-5	TRBV5-1	TRBD2	TGCGCCAGCAGCTTGTCCAGCGGGGGACCACAAGAGACCCAGTACTTC	CASSLSSGGPQETQYF
.	TRBJ2-6	TRBV4-3	.	TGCGCCAGCAGCCAAGACCGTACCCTAGGGGCCAACGTCCTGACTTTC	CASSQDRTLGANVLTF
.	TRBJ2-1	TRBV11-2	TRBD2	TGTGCCAGCAGCTCCCGGGGGGTAGCGGGAGATGAGCAGTTCTTC	CASSSRGVAGDEQFF
.	TRBJ1-1	TRBV4-3	TRBD1	TGCGCCAGCAGCCGGGACAGCTTGAGGGCTGAAGCTTTCTTT	CASSRDSLRAEAFF
.	TRBJ1-2	TRBV19	.	TGTGCCAGTAGGCCTGGAGGGGAAGCTAACTATGGCTACACCTTC	CASRPGGEANYGYTF
medium-sized	TRBJ2-7	TRBV4-3	TRBD2	TGCGCCAGCAGCCACGGACTAGTCATCTACGAGCAGTACTTC	CASSHGLVIYEQYF
.	TRBJ1-2	TRBV28	.	TGTGCCAGCACCGAGGAGGTCTTACTGAACTATGGCTACACCTTC	CASTEEVLLNYGYTF
.	TRBJ2-7	TRBV10-3	.	TGTGCCATCCGTGGCGGATACTCCTACGAGCAGTATTTC	CAIRGGYSYEQYF
few	TRBJ2-1	TRBV27	.	TGTGCCAGCAGTTTAGGAGGGGGTGGCAATGAGCAGTTCTTC	CASSLGGGGNEQFF
once	TRBJ2-1	TRBV28	TRBD2	TGTGCCAGCAGTTTCACGGTCGCGGGAGGGGCTCTCAATGAGCAGTTCTTC	CASSFTVAGGALNEQFF
once	TRBJ2-4	TRBV19	.	TGTGCCACCTTGTTGACAAACATTCAGTACTTC	CATLLTNIQYF
.	TRBJ1-1	TRBV5-4	TRBD1	TGTGCCAGCAGCTGGGAGGGGGCGGACACTGAAGCTTTCTTT	CASSWEGADTEAFF
.	TRBJ2-3	TRBV5-5	.	TGTGCCAGCAGCTTACAGGAGGTGGAAACAGATACGCAGTATTTT	CASSLQEVETDTQYF
.	TRBJ2-7	TRBV28	.	TGTGCCAGCAGTTTCCCAGGGTTTGGCTCCTACGAGCAGTACTTC	CASSFPGFGSYEQYF
.	TRBJ1-1	TRBV7-2	TRBD1	TGTGCCAGCAGCTTACGACAGGGGAACACTGAAGCTTTCTTT	CASSLRQGNTEAFF
.	TRBJ2-1	TRBV5-1	.	TGCGCCAGCAGCTTGACCGGGGGGCGGGATGAGCAGTTCTTC	CASSLTGGRDEQFF